This passage covers 22 T cell receptor beta chains from one sample sequenced in a study of T cell clonality in common variable immunodeficiency (dated by TCRdb to the mid-2010s). Their antigen targets remain unknown. The full study reports these points: Fewer deletions and N-nucleotide insertions were reportedly observed in CVID TCRbeta sequences, and highly modified clones with 13 or more V deletions were reportedly absent from CVID TCRbeta sequences.

Libraries were made using the immunoSEQ multiplex PCR assay. Here the immuneACCESS table is served through TCRdb, limited to in-frame sequences with V and J called. Missing clones are a known gap in these copies; in checked studies unresolved V genes cover under half, and the rest lacks a known reason. The table puts 15,000 to 25,000 clones in this sample, none counted just once. Clones ranked in the top ten supply about 22% of the sample. Material: peripheral blood mononuclear cells. All receptors derive from a human donor with common variable immunodeficiency.

This clone was counted a few times. The observed sequence ends 3 residues before the CDR3 terminus, with the missing tail filled in from the germline J gene. This chain links TRBV2 with TRBJ2-7, with TRBD2 as a possible D gene (6 bases). This CDR3 has 15 amino acids. Germline lookup yields CDR1 SNHLY and CDR2 FYNNEI. The V and J ends lost 4 bases and 4 bases respectively, with 17 bases between them. The CDR3 loop reads CASSGLAEEKYEQYF. The covered CDR3 bases are TGTGCCAGCAGTGGTTTAGCGGAGGAAAAGTACGAG.

About this clone itself: The observed sequence ends 3 residues before the CDR3 terminus, with the missing tail filled in from the germline J gene. The genes are TRBV2 and TRBJ2-1; TRBD1 matches at 8 bases. V lost 4 bases, J lost 8 bases, and 7 bases stayed unmatched. Germline V gene lookup returns CDR1 SNHLY and CDR2 FYNNEI. The CDR3 is 14 residues long. CDR3 DNA, as far as it was read: TGTGCCAGCAGTGTAGGCCAGGGGGCGGATGAG. Its protein product is CASSVGQGADE. The whole CDR3 reads CASSVGQGADEQFF.

Points on this clone: Read coverage stops 3 residues before the CDR3 terminus; the germline J gene supplies the remainder. This chain joins TRBV6-2 or TRBV6-3 and TRBJ2-5; D unresolved. Germline CDR1 is MNHEY and CDR2 is SVGEGT. V lost 6 bases to trimming and J lost 5 bases, with 16 bases between them. This CDR3 has 14 amino acids. The CDR3 bases that were read are TGTGCCAGCAGCACTCATATAGGGTGGGAGACC. It yields the protein CASSTHIGWET. The entire CDR3 protein reads CASSTHIGWETQYF.

Concerning this clone itself: The CDR3 is cut off 3 residues early in the read; its end comes from the germline J gene. This chain links TRBV30 with TRBJ2-1; D possibly corresponds to TRBD2 (5 bases). Germline V CDR1 and CDR2: GTSNPN, SVGIG (reference sequence). Deletions cut 4 bases from V and 6 bases from J, with 13 bases between. The CDR3 extends over 13 amino acids. The CDR3 DNA, read in part, is TGTGCCTGGATTGGGTGGAGCGGCAATGAG. Translating it yields CAWIGWSGNE. The whole CDR3 sequence is CAWIGWSGNEQFF. Complete variable domain (other parts from reference TRBV30 and TRBJ2-1): SQTIHQWPATLVQPVGSPLSLECTVEGTSNPNLYWYRQAAGRGLQLLFYSVGIGQISSEVPQNLSASRPQDRQFILSSKKLLLSDSGFYLCAWIGWSGNEQFFGPGTRLTVL.

Points on this clone: The read finishes 3 residues shy of the CDR3 end, and the germline J gene is used to complete it. This sequence joins TRBV18 and TRBJ1-2, with D uncertain. The V end lost 5 bases, the J end lost 0 bases, and 7 bases lay between the germline ends. This CDR3 has 13 residues. The V gene's germline CDR1 is KGHSH and CDR2 LQKENI. CDR3 amino acids: CASSSQANYGYTF. CDR3 bases read: TGTGCCAGCTCAAGCCAAGCTAACTATGGC.

This clone has only a few counts. CDR3 DNA, as far as it was read: TGCGCCAGCAGCTTCGAATCCCTCGGGGAGACC. Amino acids: CASSFESLGET. The CDR3 in its entirety is CASSFESLGETQYF. V gene TRBV5-1 combines with J gene TRBJ2-5; D is unresolved. The read is 3 residues too short to cover the CDR3 end, so that end is filled in from the germline J gene. There are 14 residues in the CDR3. Germline V gene sequence: CDR1 SGHRS, CDR2 YFSETQ. Trimming removed 2 bases at V and 5 bases at J, with 13 bases between.

To note about this clone: The read ends 3 residues before the CDR3 terminus; that terminus is restored from the germline J gene. The J gene is TRBJ2-7, the V gene TRBV19; 7 bases align to TRBD1. In germline, CDR1 is LNHDA, CDR2 SQIVND (reference sequence). V lost 5 bases, J lost 2 bases, and 6 bases stayed unmatched. The CDR3 covers 14 residues. CDR3 protein: CASSSQGSAYEQYF. The sequenced CDR3 bases are TGTGCCAGTAGTTCACAGGGGTCGGCCTACGAG.

This clone was counted between two and nine times. The sequenced fragment ends 3 residues before the CDR3 boundary, so the rest is inferred from the germline J gene. The genes are TRBV5-6 and TRBJ2-1; possibly TRBD1 for D (6 bases). This CDR3 region has 15 residues. Trimming removed 5 bases at V and 5 bases at J, with 17 bases between. Germline V gives CDR1 SGHDT, CDR2 YYEEEE. The CDR3 spells CASRTRDMTNNEQFF. CDR3 DNA, as far as it was read: TGTGCCAGCAGGACCCGGGACATGACCAACAATGAG.

This clone was detected only a few times. The read terminates 3 residues ahead of where the CDR3 ends, so the germline J gene completes it. The J gene is TRBJ2-5, the V gene TRBV18; unclear D gene. Per germline, CDR1 KGHSH and CDR2 LQKENI. V was shortened by 2 bases and J by 0 bases, with 4 bases between the two germline ends. The CDR3 sequence is 13 residues long. The CDR3 bases that were read are TGTGCCAGCTCACCAAGCAACCAAGAGACC. Residues: CASSPSNQET. The complete CDR3 sequence is CASSPSNQETQYF.

Notes on this clone: The CDR3 end lies 3 residues beyond the end of the read and is filled in from the germline J gene. The chain couples TRBV2 to TRBJ2-2, with TRBD1 matching 10 bases. The germline V gene encodes CDR1 SNHLY and CDR2 FYNNEI. Trimming cost V 6 bases and J 8 bases; bases outside gene matches: 9. This CDR3 is built from 15 residues. CDR3 DNA, as far as it was read: TGTGCCAGCAGGGGACAGGGGACCCGATTGGGGGAG. Its translation is CASRGQGTRLGE. The CDR3 reads in full as CASRGQGTRLGELFF.

This clone occurred a few times. The observed sequence ends 3 residues before the CDR3 terminus, with the missing tail filled in from the germline J gene. J is TRBJ2-7 and V is TRBV7-9; D is possibly TRBD2 (6 bases). From germline, CDR1 is SEHNR and CDR2 FQNEAQ (reference sequence). CDR3 length: 11 residues. Trimming stripped 5 bases from V and 4 bases from J, with 6 bases between. The sequenced part of the CDR3 DNA is TGTGCCAGCAGCCGGGGGTACGAG. Its translation: CASSRGYE. In full, the CDR3 reads CASSRGYEQYF. Combining the CDR3 with reference TRBV7-9 and TRBJ2-7 gives the whole variable domain DTGVSQNPRHKITKRGQNVTFRCDPISEHNRLYWYRQTLGQGPEFLTYFQNEAQLEKSRLLSDRFSAERPKGSFSTLEIQRTEQGDSAMYLCASSRGYEQYFGPGTRLTVT.

This clone appeared a few times. The observed sequence ends 3 residues before the CDR3 terminus, with the missing tail filled in from the germline J gene. The V and J genes are TRBV6-2 or TRBV6-3 and TRBJ1-5, with TRBD1 as a possible D gene (6 bases). V was pared by 4 bases and J by 2 bases, with 6 bases between. Germline V gene sequence: CDR1 MNHEY, CDR2 SVGEGT. CDR3 length equals 13 residues. The CDR3 bases that were read are TGTGCCAGCAGTTGGACAGGCAATCAGCCC. It yields the protein CASSWTGNQP. The whole CDR3 reads CASSWTGNQPQHF.

The chain's CDR3 is CASSILGDLDTQYF. The CDR3 bases that were read are TGTGCCAGTAGTATTTTAGGGGATCTTGATACG. The rearrangement uses TRBV19 and TRBJ2-3; perhaps TRBD1 as D (5 bases). The CDR3 goes on 3 residues after the read ends, and that part is filled in from the germline J gene. CDR3 length equals 14 residues. Germline V CDR1 and CDR2: LNHDA, SQIVND (reference sequence). V was shortened by 3 bases and J by 6 bases, with 13 bases between the two germline ends.

Remarks on this clone: With the read ending 3 residues before the CDR3 end, the germline J gene is used to fill in that end. V and J are TRBV18 and TRBJ1-5; 9 bases line up with TRBD1. The CDR3 has 14 residues. Germline V CDR1 and CDR2: KGHSH, LQKENI. After removal of 2 bases from V and 5 bases from J, the junction contained 1 base not matched to a gene. The DNA read from the CDR3 is TGTGCCAGCTCACCAGGGACAGGGCATCAGCCC. Its translation: CASSPGTGHQP. The whole CDR3 protein is CASSPGTGHQPQHF.

As regards this clone: The sequence runs out 3 residues before the end of the CDR3; the remainder is reconstructed from the germline J gene. This chain links TRBV7-2 with TRBJ2-5; 9 bases line up with TRBD2. Germline CDR1 is SGHTA and CDR2 is FQGNSA. The CDR3 covers 15 residues. The junction had 9 bases not matched to a gene; V was cut back by 7 bases and J by 3 bases. The CDR3 reads CASTPSSSGEETQYF. The covered CDR3 bases are TGTGCCAGCACCCCCTCGTCTAGCGGGGAAGAGACC.

As concerns this clone: The read finishes 3 residues shy of the CDR3 end, and the germline J gene is used to complete it. The gene calls are TRBV7-9 and TRBJ1-2; 9 bases map to TRBD1. The V segment lost 3 bases and the J segment 7 bases; nucleotides outside the gene matches: 6. Per germline, CDR1 SEHNR and CDR2 FQNEAQ (reference sequence). This CDR3 comprises 14 residues. CDR3 loop: CASSLGQGSGGYTF. Partial CDR3 DNA: TGTGCCAGCAGCTTGGGACAGGGTTCGGGTGGC.

Of note for this clone: The CDR3 extends 3 residues past the end of the read, so its final part is completed from the germline J gene. The chain combines TRBV30 with TRBJ1-6, with 9 bases fitting TRBD1. After removal of 4 bases from V and 10 bases from J, the junction contained 5 bases not matched to a gene. This CDR3 contains 13 residues. CDR1 is GTSNPN and CDR2 is SVGIG in the germline V gene (reference sequence). The CDR3 sequence: CAWTGDRESPLHF. The sequenced CDR3 bases are TGTGCCTGGACAGGGGACAGGGAGTCACCC.

This clone came up a few times. Sequencing ends 3 residues short of the CDR3 end; the germline J gene provides the rest. The chain recombines TRBV6-1 with TRBJ1-3; D remains unclear. With 0 bases removed from V and 2 bases from J, the gap between germline ends came to 8 bases. Germline V CDR1 and CDR2: MNHNS, SASEGT. CDR3 size: 15 residues. The sequenced part of the CDR3 DNA is TGTGCCAGCAGTGAAGCGCGGGGAGCTGGAAACACC. Its translation is CASSEARGAGNT. The entire CDR3 sequence reads CASSEARGAGNTIYF.

This clone was seen only a few times. Coverage ceases 3 residues before the CDR3 finishes, and the germline J gene fills in the end. The chain has TRBV30 and TRBJ2-7; no firm D call. Trimming took off 0 bases at V and 1 base at J, with 10 bases between the two ends. The germline CDR1 and CDR2 sequences are GTSNPN and SVGIG (reference sequence). The CDR3 extends over 14 amino acids. CDR3: CAWSVLSNSYEQYF. Partial CDR3 DNA: TGTGCCTGGAGTGTACTAAGTAATTCCTACGAG. Full variable domain (outside the CDR3, taken from reference TRBV30 and TRBJ2-7): SQTIHQWPATLVQPVGSPLSLECTVEGTSNPNLYWYRQAAGRGLQLLFYSVGIGQISSEVPQNLSASRPQDRQFILSSKKLLLSDSGFYLCAWSVLSNSYEQYFGPGTRLTVT.

Details on this clone: The read terminates 3 residues before the CDR3 end, so the remaining end is supplied by the germline J gene. The V gene is TRBV7-9, the J gene TRBJ2-1, with 7 positions matching TRBD2. Trimming at V came to 5 bases and at J to 0 bases, leaving 1 base not matched to a gene. The CDR3 sequence is 14 residues long. The germline gives CDR1 SEHNR, CDR2 FQNEAQ (reference sequence). The sequenced part of the CDR3 DNA is TGTGCCAGCAGCCCTAGCGGCTCCTACAATGAG. Its translation is CASSPSGSYNE. The whole CDR3 sequence reads CASSPSGSYNEQFF.

This clone was picked up a small number of times. The read terminates 3 residues ahead of where the CDR3 ends, so the germline J gene completes it. The chain combines TRBV6-1 with TRBJ2-3, with D maybe TRBD2 (6 bases). Germline lookup yields CDR1 MNHNS and CDR2 SASEGT. The CDR3 length is 16 residues. The V and J ends lost 3 bases and 2 bases respectively, with 15 bases between them. The CDR3 loop reads CASSDRTSSYTDTQYF. The part of the CDR3 DNA that was read is TGTGCCAGCAGTGATAGAACTAGCAGTTACACAGATACG.

A word on this clone: The CDR3 is cut off 3 residues early in the read; its end comes from the germline J gene. The chain links TRBV19 to TRBJ2-6; D unresolved. CDR3 length: 13 residues. The V end lost 2 bases, the J end lost 4 bases, and 3 bases lay between the germline ends. The germline CDR1 and CDR2 sequences are LNHDA and SQIVND (reference sequence). The chain's CDR3 is CASSIRGANVLTF. The sequenced CDR3 bases are TGTGCCAGTAGTATACGGGGGGCCAACGTC.